This T cell receptor (beta chain) was identified during a study of CD8+CD57+ T cells in acquired aplastic anemia. As for the study in general: On average, sorted CD4+ and CD8+ cells gave 3.2 ug of DNA.

Genomic DNA acted as the template from which TCR beta VDJ combination and CDR3 sequence profiling were carried out. TCRdb analysed the reads with MiXCR anew, one entry per CDR3 protein. This table has approximately 380,000 distinct CDR3 sequences, 60% to 80% appearing once. CDR3 length: 14 amino acids. Per germline, CDR1 WNHNN and CDR2 SYGVQD (reference sequence). Trimming shortened V by 7 bases and J by 12 bases, and 25 bases separated the two germline ends. The clonotype comes from a human donor in good health, serving as a control. The sequenced material came from sorted CD4+, CD8+, or CD8+CD57+ T cells (not recorded which) from PBMCs. The V call is TRBV10-1, the J call TRBJ2-7, with unresolved D. Here the CDR3 reads CASIVEHGSAEAYF. The CDR3 nucleotides read TGCGCCAGCATCGTCGAACATGGCAGCGCTGAGGCGTACTTC.